Detailed here is one T cell receptor beta chain. The data stem from a study of blood T cell repertoires in COVID-19. As for the study in general: The analysed material was cDNA or gDNA that came from T cells, B-cell-depleted T cells, or PBMCs.

With 6 bases clipped from V and 3 bases from J, the junction kept 0 bases outside the gene matches. CDR3 length: 13 amino acids. Germline V gene data show CDR1 as LGHDT and CDR2 as YNNKEL (reference sequence). Repertoires were generated with immunoSEQ multiplex PCR, while TCRdb's copy carries only in-frame clones and drops some. The profile shows some 96,000 clones, about 89% of them singletons. Source material: peripheral blood. The chain employs TRBV3-1 (or the pseudogene TRBV3-2) and TRBJ1-3; the match to TRBD1 covers 9 bases. The sequence was collected from a man aged 45-65 years with acute or convalescent COVID-19. CDR3 in DNA: TGTGCCAGCAGGACAGGGGGTGGAAACACCATATATTTT. It is translated as CASRTGGGNTIYF.